A single sample is the source of the 14 T cell receptor beta chains below, sequenced in a study of blood T cell repertoires in COVID-19. Using immunoSEQ multiplex PCR, the repertoire was profiled, and TCRdb retains in-frame clones only, with some absent. The table has 20,000 to 25,000 clones, approximately 88% seen once. The sequencing input was peripheral blood. These receptors all come from a man older than 75 with active or convalescent COVID-19.

V usage is TRBV6-2 or TRBV6-3 and J usage is TRBJ2-3; 7 bases map to TRBD1. V was pared by 2 bases and J by 4 bases, with 6 bases of the junction left unmatched. Germline V CDR1 and CDR2: MNHEY, SVGEGT. There are 15 residues in the CDR3. Here the CDR3 DNA reads TGTGCCAGCAGTTACGTAGGGGGCAAGTCAGATACGCAGTATTTT. Residues: CASSYVGGKSDTQYF.

The rearrangement joins TRBV30 to TRBJ2-2; weak D call: TRBD2 (7 bases). CDR1 and CDR2 from the germline V gene are GTSNPN and SVGIG (reference sequence). The CDR3 is 15 residues long. Trimming stripped 3 bases from V and 1 base from J, with 12 bases between. As DNA, the CDR3 is TGTGCCTGGAGCACGAGGGGGGGGAACACCGGGGAGCTGTTTTTT. Its translation is CAWSTRGGNTGELFF.

This clone was seen only a few times. This sequence joins TRBV27 and TRBJ2-7, with 7 bases that match TRBD1. Germline trimming cut 5 bases from V and 2 bases from J; bases unmatched to any gene: 9. CDR3 length: 15 amino acids. CDR1 is MNHEY, CDR2 SMNVEV, per germline (reference sequence). Here the CDR3 DNA reads TGTGCCAGCAGTACCCCGGACAGGAGGACCTACGAGCAGTACTTC. Residues: CASSTPDRRTYEQYF.

The sample holds one count of this clone. V and J are TRBV19 and TRBJ2-1; D remains unclear. Germline assignment: CDR1 LNHDA and CDR2 SQIVND (reference sequence). V dropped 4 bases and J dropped 6 bases, with 16 bases sitting between them. The CDR3 totals 15 residues. CDR3 loop: CASSTDNHGFNEQFF. The CDR3 region has the DNA TGTGCCAGTAGTACAGACAACCACGGGTTCAATGAGCAGTTCTTC.

V and J are TRBV15 and TRBJ1-6; D unclear. The V end was cut by 10 bases, the J end by 0 bases, with 7 bases between. The CDR3 loop spans 13 amino acids. Germline assignment: CDR1 LNHNV and CDR2 YYDKDF (reference sequence). CDR3 in amino acids: CAIRSSYNSPLHF. The CDR3, as DNA: TGTGCCATCAGGAGCTCCTATAATTCACCCCTCCACTTT.

This sequence joins TRBV7-9 and TRBJ2-5; D is possibly TRBD1 (6 bases). The germline V gene has CDR1 SEHNR and CDR2 FQNEAQ (reference sequence). V was cut by 5 bases and J by 2 bases, with 9 bases left in between. The CDR3 has 13 amino acids. The chain's CDR3 is CASSPGQQETQYF. CDR3 sequence (DNA): TGTGCCAGCAGCCCGGGACAACAAGAGACCCAGTACTTC.

The rearrangement uses TRBV5-1 and TRBJ2-5, with D perhaps matching TRBD2 (5 bases). The germline gives CDR1 SGHRS, CDR2 YFSETQ. This CDR3 spans 14 amino acids. V was cut by 4 bases and J by 1 base, with 11 bases left in between. The CDR3 sequence is CASSHVGVQETQYF. CDR3 bases: TGCGCCAGCAGCCATGTCGGGGTCCAAGAGACCCAGTACTTC.

The gene calls are TRBV18 and TRBJ2-3, with D perhaps TRBD2 (6 bases). Germline lookup yields CDR1 KGHSH and CDR2 LQKENI. Between the trimmed V and J ends, which lost 4 bases and 3 bases, there was a span of 20 bases. There are 17 residues in the CDR3. CDR3 protein: CASSRSQTGVGTDTQYF. Here the CDR3 DNA reads TGTGCCAGCTCACGGTCCCAAACGGGAGTGGGAACAGATACGCAGTATTTT.

The chain couples TRBV5-1 to TRBJ1-1, with 10 bases fitting TRBD1. Trimming removed 4 bases from V and 8 bases from J; junction bases left unmatched: 8. The CDR3 runs 14 residues. CDR1 is SGHRS, CDR2 YFSETQ, per germline. CDR3 in amino acids: CASSRGQGRIEAFF. The CDR3 DNA is TGCGCCAGCAGCAGGGGACAGGGGAGAATAGAAGCTTTCTTT.

The chain is built from TRBV5-1 and TRBJ2-2, with TRBD2 as a possible D gene (5 bases). Trimming pared 0 bases from V and 6 bases from J, leaving 18 bases between. CDR3 length: 17 amino acids. CDR1 and CDR2 (germline): SGHRS, YFSETQ. The CDR3 DNA reads as TGCGCCAGCAGCTTGGGGATTACTAGTAAAGAAGCCGGGGAGCTGTTTTTT. It encodes CASSLGITSKEAGELFF. The variable domain in full, completed from reference TRBV5-1 and TRBJ2-2, reads KAGVTQTPRYLIKTRGQQVTLSCSPISGHRSVSWYQQTPGQGLQFLFEYFSETQRNKGNFPGRFSGRQFSNSRSEMNVSTLELGDSALYLCASSLGITSKEAGELFFGEGSRLTVL.

This chain uses TRBV27 with TRBJ1-1, with a weak D call TRBD1 (6 bases). Trimming took 2 bases from V and 0 from J, leaving 7 bases between them. The CDR3 loop spans 14 amino acids. Germline CDR1 MNHEY, CDR2 SMNVEV (reference sequence). The CDR3 DNA reads as TGTGCCAGCAGTTTAACAGGGATGAACACTGAAGCTTTCTTT. It is translated as CASSLTGMNTEAFF.

This chain uses TRBV3-1 (or the pseudogene TRBV3-2) with TRBJ1-6; 9 bases agree with TRBD1. J was trimmed by 7 bases and V by 4 bases; bases with no gene match: 2. The CDR3 loop spans 14 amino acids. Germline V gene data show CDR1 as LGHDT and CDR2 as YNNKEL (reference sequence). The CDR3 is CASSPDRGNSPLHF. CDR3 nucleotide sequence: TGTGCCAGCAGCCCAGACAGGGGGAATTCACCCCTCCACTTT.

This chain connects TRBV7-8 to TRBJ2-2; no definite D call. The CDR3 extends over 16 amino acids. Germline values: CDR1 SGHVS, CDR2 FQNEAQ. V lost 1 base and J 0 bases, leaving 9 bases between the germline ends. The CDR3 DNA reads as TGTGCCAGCAGCTTAGTTAGACAAGCGAACACCGGGGAGCTGTTTTTT. Its protein product is CASSLVRQANTGELFF.

The gene calls are TRBV4-1 and TRBJ1-3; weak D call: TRBD1 (5 bases). CDR1 and CDR2 (germline): MGHRA, YSYEKL. The V end lost 0 bases, the J end lost 0 bases, and 12 bases lay between the germline ends. The CDR3 sequence is 17 residues long. Here the CDR3 reads CASSQDLGAFSGNTIYF. In nucleotides, the CDR3 is TGCGCCAGCAGCCAAGACTTAGGGGCGTTCTCTGGAAACACCATATATTTT.